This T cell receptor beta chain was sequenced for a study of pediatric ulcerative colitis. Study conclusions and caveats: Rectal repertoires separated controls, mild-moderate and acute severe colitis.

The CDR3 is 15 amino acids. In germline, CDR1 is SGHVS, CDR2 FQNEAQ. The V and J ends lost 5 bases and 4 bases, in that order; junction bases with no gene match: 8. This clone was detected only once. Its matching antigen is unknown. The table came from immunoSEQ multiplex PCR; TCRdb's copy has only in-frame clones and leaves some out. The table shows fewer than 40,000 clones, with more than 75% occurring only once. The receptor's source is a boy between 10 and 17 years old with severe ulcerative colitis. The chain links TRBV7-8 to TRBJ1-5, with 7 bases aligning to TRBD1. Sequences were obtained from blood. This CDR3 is CASSHPGQSNQPQHF. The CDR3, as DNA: TGTGCCAGCAGCCATCCGGGACAGTCAAATCAGCCCCAGCATTTT. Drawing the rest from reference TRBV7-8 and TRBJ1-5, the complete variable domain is GAGVSQSPRYKVAKRGQDVALRCDPISGHVSLFWYQQALGQGPEFLTYFQNEAQLDKSGLPSDRFFAERPEGSVSTLKIQRTQQEDSAVYLCASSHPGQSNQPQHFGDGTRLSIL.